The 15 T cell receptor beta chains below were found in one sample sequenced in a study of blood T cell repertoires in COVID-19 (dated by TCRdb to 2018 to 2020). Preparation of the library involved the immunoSEQ multiplex PCR assay. Not all clones reach the TCRdb copy of this immuneACCESS table, which keeps in-frame sequences only. Checked studies attribute under half of the gap to unresolved V genes and leave the rest unexplained. The sample data list 250,000 to 300,000 clones, and around 80% of these were observed just once. The ten most abundant clones make up 5% of the sample. The material sequenced was PBMCs or T cells enriched from blood (not recorded which). Receptors were obtained from a man between 40 and 49 years old who had been exposed to COVID-19.

This clone was seen just once. This rearrangement joins TRBV19 to TRBJ2-3, with 8 bases lining up with TRBD2. The germline gives CDR1 LNHDA, CDR2 SQIVND (reference sequence). The V and J ends lost 5 bases and 8 bases, in that order; junction bases with no gene match: 12. The CDR3 has 15 amino acids. The chain's CDR3 is CASSGAAGVEGTQYF. The CDR3 DNA follows: TGTGCCAGTAGTGGGGCAGCGGGAGTAGAGGGTACGCAGTATTTT.

V and J are TRBV25-1 and TRBJ2-1; 10 bases match TRBD2. The CDR3 extends over 14 amino acids. Looked up from germline, CDR1 is MGHDK and CDR2 is SYGVNS. The junction had 11 bases not matched to a gene; V was cut back by 10 bases and J by 8 bases. The CDR3 coding sequence is TGTGCCACCGCAATAGCGGGAGGCTCCCATGAGCAGTTCTTC. Residues: CATAIAGGSHEQFF.

The chain has TRBV9 and TRBJ1-5, with D perhaps TRBD1 (5 bases). V lost 0 bases to trimming and J lost 4 bases, with 11 bases between them. Germline V gives CDR1 SGDLS, CDR2 YYNGEE. The CDR3 consists of 15 residues. The CDR3 nucleotides are TGTGCCAGCAGCGTAGATTGGGGCCCTAATCAGCCCCAGCATTTT. Translated: CASSVDWGPNQPQHF.

J is TRBJ1-6 and V is TRBV5-6; D gene ambiguous. The CDR3 extends over 14 amino acids. V lost 5 bases, J lost 7 bases, and 13 bases lay in between. The germline CDR1 and CDR2 sequences are SGHDT and YYEEEE. CDR3 DNA: TGTGCCAGCAGGGTTCAGGCCTCGAATTCACCCCTCCACTTT. This codes for CASRVQASNSPLHF. Drawing the rest from reference TRBV5-6 and TRBJ1-6, the complete variable domain is DAGVTQSPTHLIKTRGQQVTLRCSPKSGHDTVSWYQQALGQGPQFIFQYYEEEERQRGNFPDRFSGHQFPNYSSELNVNALLLGDSALYLCASRVQASNSPLHFGNGTRLTVT.

The chain uses TRBV6-5 and TRBJ2-7, with TRBD1 matching over 11 bases. The germline gives CDR1 MNHEY, CDR2 SVGAGI. V lost 3 bases, J lost 6 bases, and 4 bases stayed unmatched. This CDR3 comprises 14 residues. The CDR3, as DNA: TGTGCCAGCAGTTATGGACAGGGGGCTATCGAGCAGTACTTC. Its protein is CASSYGQGAIEQYF.

This chain connects TRBV30 to TRBJ2-3; 9 nucleotides line up with TRBD2. The V gene end was trimmed by 8 bases and the J gene end by 1 base; junction bases not matched to a gene: 7. Germline CDR1 is GTSNPN and CDR2 is SVGIG (reference sequence). There are 14 residues in the CDR3. The CDR3 DNA reads TGTGCCGCAAAAATAGCGGGAGGCACAGATACGCAGTATTTT. Its protein product is CAAKIAGGTDTQYF.

The V call is TRBV7-6, the J call TRBJ2-5; D is unresolved. The length of the CDR3 is 15 residues. The V end was cut by 4 bases, the J end by 2 bases, with 14 bases between. Germline CDR1 is SGHVS and CDR2 is FNYEAQ. CDR3 bases: TGTGCCAGCAGCTCCGGCGGAAGAAAACAAGAGACCCAGTACTTC. It translates to CASSSGGRKQETQYF.

The chain employs TRBV28 and TRBJ2-3; D perhaps matches TRBD1 (6 bases). Germline V gene lookup returns CDR1 MDHEN and CDR2 SYDVKM. The germline V and J ends were trimmed by 8 bases and 3 bases, with 12 bases remaining between them. The CDR3 extends over 13 amino acids. CDR3 DNA sequence: TGTGCCAGCTTCAGGGGTGGGACAGATACGCAGTATTTT. This encodes CASFRGGTDTQYF. Full variable domain (missing parts from reference TRBV28 and TRBJ2-3): DVKVTQSSRYLVKRTGEKVFLECVQDMDHENMFWYRQDPGLGLRLIYFSYDVKMKEKGDIPEGYSVSREKKERFSLILESASTNQTSMYLCASFRGGTDTQYFGPGTRLTVL.

This clone came up a few times. The V call is TRBV19, the J call TRBJ1-5, with 7 positions matching TRBD1. The CDR3 consists of 14 residues. Germline values: CDR1 LNHDA, CDR2 SQIVND (reference sequence). V lost 6 bases and J lost 3; bases outside the gene matches: 5. The CDR3 protein is CASRGTADNQPQHF. CDR3 coding DNA: TGTGCCAGTAGGGGGACAGCCGACAATCAGCCCCAGCATTTT.

This chain links TRBV6-5 with TRBJ2-1; a possible D gene is TRBD2 (5 bases). Trimming cost V 6 bases and J 9 bases, with 9 bases left between them. From germline, CDR1 is MNHEY and CDR2 SVGAGI. CDR3 size: 11 residues. The CDR3 sequence: CASSGGREQFF. The CDR3 nucleotides are TGTGCCAGCAGCGGCGGGCGTGAGCAGTTCTTC.

The rearrangement links TRBV7-2 to TRBJ2-3; perhaps TRBD1 as D (5 bases). V shed 8 bases and J shed 5 bases, with 14 bases lying between them. The CDR3 is 13 amino acids. CDR1 and CDR2 (germline): SGHTA, FQGNSA. CDR3 sequence reads: CASAPVDKDTQYF. The CDR3, as DNA: TGTGCCAGCGCCCCGGTGGACAAAGATACGCAGTATTTT.

The chain carries TRBV14 and TRBJ1-6; 7 bases match TRBD1. The trim removed 6 bases at V and 7 bases at J, leaving 6 bases unmatched. Germline V gene lookup returns CDR1 SGHDN and CDR2 FVKESK. The CDR3 sequence is 14 residues long. CDR3 residues: CASSQQGWNSPLHF. The CDR3 DNA follows: TGTGCCAGCAGTCAACAGGGGTGGAATTCACCCCTCCACTTT.

The genes are TRBV18 and TRBJ1-3, with a weak D call TRBD1 (5 bases). Germline CDR1 is KGHSH and CDR2 is LQKENI. The CDR3 contains 16 residues. The V end was cut by 3 bases, the J end by 7 bases, with 19 bases between. CDR3 nucleotides: TGTGCCAGCTCACCGGGGACTCAAGTTCGTAGGAACACCATATATTTT. Residues: CASSPGTQVRRNTIYF.

The chain joins TRBV6-5 to TRBJ1-1; a weak D match, TRBD1 (5 bases). The CDR3 runs 13 residues. Trimming pared 7 bases from V and 6 bases from J, leaving 15 bases between. The germline gives CDR1 MNHEY, CDR2 SVGAGI. CDR3 in amino acids: CASNPRGDSEAFF. DNA for the CDR3: TGTGCCAGCAACCCCCGGGGGGACTCTGAAGCTTTCTTT.

This clone was found a few times. CDR3 residues: CASSGITTGDNTEAFF. DNA of the CDR3: TGCGCCAGCAGTGGGATTACTACAGGGGATAACACTGAAGCTTTCTTT. V usage is TRBV10-1 and J usage is TRBJ1-1; TRBD1 agrees at 7 bases. After removal of 4 bases from V and 2 bases from J, the junction contained 10 bases not matched to a gene. The germline CDR1 and CDR2 sequences are WNHNN and SYGVQD (reference sequence). The CDR3 has 16 amino acids.